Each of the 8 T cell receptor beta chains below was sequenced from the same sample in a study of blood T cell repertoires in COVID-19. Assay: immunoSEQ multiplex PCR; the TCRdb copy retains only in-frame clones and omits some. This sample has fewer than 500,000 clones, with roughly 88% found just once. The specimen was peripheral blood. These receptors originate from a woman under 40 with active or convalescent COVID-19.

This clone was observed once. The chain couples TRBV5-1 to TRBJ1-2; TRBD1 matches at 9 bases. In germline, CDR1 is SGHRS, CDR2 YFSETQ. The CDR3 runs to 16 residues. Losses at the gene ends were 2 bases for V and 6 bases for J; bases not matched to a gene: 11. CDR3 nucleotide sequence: TGCGCCAGCAGCTTACCTCCGGGACAGGGAGTACATGGCTACACCTTC. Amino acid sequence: CASSLPPGQGVHGYTF.

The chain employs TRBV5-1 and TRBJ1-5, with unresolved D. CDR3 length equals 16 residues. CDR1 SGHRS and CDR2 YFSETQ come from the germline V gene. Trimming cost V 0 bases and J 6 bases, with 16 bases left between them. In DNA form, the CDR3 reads TGCGCCAGCAGCTTGGTCCTAGAGAGGGTCGGTCAGCCCCAGCATTTT. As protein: CASSLVLERVGQPQHF.

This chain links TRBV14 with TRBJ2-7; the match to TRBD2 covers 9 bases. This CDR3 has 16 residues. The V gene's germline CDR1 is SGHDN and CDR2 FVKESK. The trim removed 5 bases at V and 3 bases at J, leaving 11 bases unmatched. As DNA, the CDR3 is TGTGCCAGCAGCTCGACGGGCCGACTAGCGGACTACGAGCAGTACTTC. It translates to CASSSTGRLADYEQYF.

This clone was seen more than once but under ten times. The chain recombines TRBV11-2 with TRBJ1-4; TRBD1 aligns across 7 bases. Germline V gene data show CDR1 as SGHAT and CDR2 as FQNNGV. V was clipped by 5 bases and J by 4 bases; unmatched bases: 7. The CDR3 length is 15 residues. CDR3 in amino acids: CASSIRQGYNEKLFF. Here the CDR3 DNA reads TGTGCCAGCAGCATCCGACAGGGATATAATGAAAAACTGTTTTTT.

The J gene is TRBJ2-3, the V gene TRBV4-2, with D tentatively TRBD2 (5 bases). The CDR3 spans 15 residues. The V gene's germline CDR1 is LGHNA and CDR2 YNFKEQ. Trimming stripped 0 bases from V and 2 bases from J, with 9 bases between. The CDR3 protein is CASSQEWLATDTQYF. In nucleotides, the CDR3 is TGTGCCAGCAGCCAAGAATGGCTAGCCACAGATACGCAGTATTTT.

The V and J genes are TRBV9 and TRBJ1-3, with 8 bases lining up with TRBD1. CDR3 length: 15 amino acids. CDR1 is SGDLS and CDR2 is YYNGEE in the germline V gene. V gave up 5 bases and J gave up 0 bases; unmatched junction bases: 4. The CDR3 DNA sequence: TGTGCCAGCAGTCCTCAGGGGGCCTCTGGAAACACCATATATTTT. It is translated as CASSPQGASGNTIYF.

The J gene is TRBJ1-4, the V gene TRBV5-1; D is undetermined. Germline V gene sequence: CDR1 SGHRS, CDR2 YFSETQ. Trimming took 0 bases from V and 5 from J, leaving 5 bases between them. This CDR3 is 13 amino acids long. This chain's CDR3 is CASSLASNEKLFF. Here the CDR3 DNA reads TGCGCCAGCAGCTTGGCTAGCAATGAAAAACTGTTTTTT.

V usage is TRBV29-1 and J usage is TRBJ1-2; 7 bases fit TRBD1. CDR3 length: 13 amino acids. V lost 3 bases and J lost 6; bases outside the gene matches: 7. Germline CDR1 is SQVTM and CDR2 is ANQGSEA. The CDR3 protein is CSVDRTGLHGYTF. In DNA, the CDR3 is TGCAGCGTTGACCGGACAGGATTACATGGCTACACCTTC.